The following is a T cell receptor (beta chain) sequence with its context. Antigen specificity is unknown. This entry comes from a study of CD8 T cells in ankylosing spondylitis. General study findings and limits: From matched ankylosing spondylitis synovial fluid, disease-linked clones were reportedly recovered at significantly enriched levels. A motif of seven or eight highly homologous TCR beta variants was seen as apparently characteristic of ankylosing spondylitis blood. Before this, some motif variants had been reported in reactive arthritis synovial fluid and blood.

The CDR3 is 20 amino acids. After removal of 0 bases from V and 1 base from J, the junction contained 12 bases not matched to a gene. The germline V gene encodes CDR1 LGHNA and CDR2 YSLEER. Molecular-barcoded quantitative 5'-RACE produced these TCR beta libraries. TCRdb passed the 5' RACE reads through MiXCR, listing each CDR3 protein once. Counted here are 200,000 to 250,000 distinct CDR3 sequences, around 8% occurring once; the ten biggest clones make up more than 4%. This TCR derives from a female donor with ankylosing spondylitis or in good health (not recorded which). This chain joins TRBV4-3 and TRBJ2-6; 7 bases are shared with TRBD1. Specimen: blood, either unsorted or a sorted T cell fraction (not recorded which). CDR3 region: CASSQDRGSTLRSGANVLTF. The CDR3 DNA reads as TGCGCCAGCAGCCAAGACAGGGGGTCTACCTTGAGGTCTGGGGCCAACGTCCTGACTTTC.